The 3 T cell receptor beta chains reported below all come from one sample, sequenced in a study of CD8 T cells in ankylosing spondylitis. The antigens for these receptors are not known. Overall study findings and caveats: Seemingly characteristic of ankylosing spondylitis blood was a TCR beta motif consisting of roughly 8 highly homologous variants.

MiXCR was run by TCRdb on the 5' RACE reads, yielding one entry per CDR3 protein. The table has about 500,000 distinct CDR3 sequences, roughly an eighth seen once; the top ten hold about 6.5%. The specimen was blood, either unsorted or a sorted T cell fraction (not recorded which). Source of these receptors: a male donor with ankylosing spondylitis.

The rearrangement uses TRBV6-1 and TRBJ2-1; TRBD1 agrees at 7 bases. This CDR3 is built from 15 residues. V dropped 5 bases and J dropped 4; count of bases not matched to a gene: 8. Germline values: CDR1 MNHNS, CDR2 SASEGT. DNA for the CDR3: TGTGCCAGCAGTAGACAGGGTGGACCTTACAATGAGCAGTTCTTC. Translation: CASSRQGGPYNEQFF.

As DNA, the CDR3 is TGCGCCAGCAGATCGGCGGGCCCTAGCACAGATACGCAGTATTTT. Amino acid sequence: CASRSAGPSTDTQYF. The chain links TRBV5-1 to TRBJ2-3; D is perhaps TRBD2 (5 bases). This CDR3 has 15 amino acids. Germline assignment: CDR1 SGHRS and CDR2 YFSETQ. V lost 5 bases, J lost 0 bases, and 13 bases lay in between.

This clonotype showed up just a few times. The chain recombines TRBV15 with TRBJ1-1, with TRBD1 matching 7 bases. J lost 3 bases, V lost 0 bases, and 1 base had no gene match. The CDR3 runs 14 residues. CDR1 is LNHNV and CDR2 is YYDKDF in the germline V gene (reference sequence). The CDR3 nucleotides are TGTGCCACCAGCAGAGATACAGGGGACACTGAAGCTTTCTTT. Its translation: CATSRDTGDTEAFF. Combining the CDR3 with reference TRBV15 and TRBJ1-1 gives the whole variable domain DAMVIQNPRYQVTQFGKPVTLSCSQTLNHNVMYWYQQKSSQAPKLLFHYYDKDFNNEADTPDNFQSRRPNTSFCFLDIRSPGLGDTAMYLCATSRDTGDTEAFFGQGTRLTVV.